This T cell receptor (beta chain) came from a study of shared clonotypes between healthy human individuals. Study-wide background: Three CD4 naive, three CD4 memory, two CD8 naive and one CD8 memory plate were used per donor.

Comments on this clone: Its target is unknown.

Study-level results: It was observed that approximately 5% of naive CD4 clonotypes were shared across several donors.

The CDR3 runs to 13 residues. V lost 7 bases, J lost 5 bases, and 14 bases lay in between. Per germline, CDR1 MNHNS and CDR2 SASEGT. The assay used deep level. Only in-frame clones appear in the TCRdb table, and some are missing; sequencing was by immunoSEQ multiplex PCR. The sample carries about 2.4 million clones, roughly 93% recorded once. This sequence was found in a man aged 18 to 29 in good health. Some clones in this sample may be carry-over from other donors' samples. The sequencing input was naive CD4+ T cells from PBMCs. Subset reported: CD45RA+ positively selected. The rearrangement links TRBV6-1 to TRBJ2-5, with unresolved D. Written as DNA, the CDR3 is TGTGCCAGCACGGCCAGCGTGGGCGAGACCCAGTACTTC. Protein: CASTASVGETQYF.